The 24 T cell receptor beta chains given below trace back to one sample, sequenced in a study of graft-versus-host responses after intestinal transplantation. TCRdb's table, derived via immunoSEQ multiplex PCR, lists solely in-frame clones and lacks some. This repertoire shows over 100,000 clones, 90% to 95% found once; its top ten account for roughly 3%. The antigens these receptors bind are not known. The material was unstimulated CD8+ T cells sorted from spleen or lymph node cells, obtained before intestinal transplant. These receptor sequences come from a human donor who received an intestinal transplant.

Only one count was recorded for this clone. Other DNA sequences in the sample encode the same CDR3. The gene calls are TRBV27 and TRBJ2-3; tentatively, D is TRBD2 (5 bases). The V end lost 5 bases, the J end lost 4 bases, and 28 bases lay between the germline ends. The CDR3 totals 19 residues. Looked up from germline, CDR1 is MNHEY and CDR2 is SMNVEV (reference sequence). CDR3 amino acids: CASSPLLIRRGADADTQYF. In DNA form, the CDR3 reads TGTGCCAGCAGTCCCCTCCTCATTCGCCGGGGAGCGGACGCAGATACGCAGTATTTT.

The chain joins TRBV6-6 to TRBJ1-5; D might be TRBD1 (6 bases). Germline V gene data show CDR1 as MNHNY and CDR2 as SVGAGI (reference sequence). V dropped 5 bases and J dropped 14 bases, with 10 bases sitting between them. The CDR3 totals 10 residues. The CDR3 here is CASSENREHF. DNA for the CDR3: TGTGCCAGCAGTGAAAACAGGGAGCATTTT.

The J gene is TRBJ2-5, the V gene TRBV5-4; D call uncertain. The CDR3 totals 11 residues. The V gene's germline CDR1 is SGHNT and CDR2 YYREEE (reference sequence). V lost 2 bases, J lost 1 base, and 0 bases lay in between. The CDR3 here is CASSFQETQYF. The CDR3 DNA reads TGTGCCAGCAGCTTCCAAGAGACCCAGTACTTC.

The count of this clone is one. The rearrangement uses TRBV7-9 and TRBJ2-3, with unresolved D. Germline lookup yields CDR1 SEHNR and CDR2 FQNEAQ (reference sequence). V was clipped by 5 bases and J by 1 base, with 10 bases between them. This CDR3 region has 14 residues. CDR3 in amino acids: CASSPPPRTDTQYF. In DNA form, the CDR3 reads TGTGCCAGCAGCCCTCCCCCCCGCACAGATACGCAGTATTTT.

The V call is TRBV6-5, the J call TRBJ1-3; D is undetermined. Germline CDR1 is MNHEY and CDR2 is SVGAGI. This CDR3 is 13 amino acids long. Trimming stripped 5 bases from V and 7 bases from J, with 12 bases between. The CDR3 sequence: CASSHWTDNTIYF. The CDR3 DNA is TGTGCCAGCAGTCACTGGACGGATAACACCATATATTTT.

This chain joins TRBV7-3 and TRBJ2-1; 11 nucleotides line up with TRBD2. From germline, CDR1 is SGHTA and CDR2 FQGTGA. The CDR3 has 20 amino acids. The V segment lost 2 bases and the J segment 3 bases; nucleotides outside the gene matches: 15. In nucleotides, the CDR3 is TGTGCCAGCAGCTTAGATTTTAGCGGGAGGGCCCGAAGGAACTACAATGAGCAGTTCTTC. Protein: CASSLDFSGRARRNYNEQFF.

This clone was counted once. The J gene is TRBJ1-1, the V gene TRBV6-5; no reliable D call. Trimming removed 3 bases at V and 4 bases at J, with 12 bases between. The CDR3 is 14 residues long. CDR1 is MNHEY and CDR2 is SVGAGI in the germline V gene. CDR3 protein: CASSYQSTGTEAFF. The CDR3 bases are TGTGCCAGCAGTTATCAGTCCACGGGCACTGAAGCTTTCTTT.

Points on this clone: The sample carries other DNA sequences with the same CDR3. The gene calls are TRBV27 and TRBJ2-1; no reliable D call. The CDR3 length is 13 residues. The germline V gene has CDR1 MNHEY and CDR2 SMNVEV (reference sequence). Trimming cost V 3 bases and J 2 bases, with 5 bases left between them. The CDR3 DNA reads as TGTGCCAGCAGTTTTGGGCCCTACAATGAGCAGTTCTTC. Protein: CASSFGPYNEQFF.

The V gene is TRBV4-2, the J gene TRBJ2-1; 13 bases align to TRBD2. J lost 9 bases, V lost 4 bases, and 6 bases had no gene match. Germline CDR1 and CDR2: LGHNA and YNFKEQ. CDR3 length: 15 residues. The CDR3 DNA reads TGTGCCAGCAGCCCACTAGCGGGAGGGGGGGGTGAGCAGTTCTTC. Translating it yields CASSPLAGGGGEQFF.

This clone was found once. This chain connects TRBV6-5 to TRBJ1-3; no clear D. The CDR3 has 13 residues. V was cut by 5 bases and J by 3 bases, with 8 bases left in between. Germline V gene sequence: CDR1 MNHEY, CDR2 SVGAGI. The CDR3 DNA reads TGTGCCAGCAGTGCCGGCTTTGGAAACACCATATATTTT. This sequence encodes CASSAGFGNTIYF.

The chain couples TRBV28 to TRBJ1-1; D is perhaps TRBD1 (6 bases). The CDR3 is 15 residues long. Germline V lookup: CDR1 MDHEN, CDR2 SYDVKM. V was cut by 5 bases and J by 0 bases, with 13 bases left in between. CDR3 in amino acids: CASSHQGTMNTEAFF. CDR3 sequence (DNA): TGTGCCAGCAGTCACCAGGGGACAATGAACACTGAAGCTTTCTTT. The variable domain in full, completed from reference TRBV28 and TRBJ1-1, reads DVKVTQSSRYLVKRTGEKVFLECVQDMDHENMFWYRQDPGLGLRLIYFSYDVKMKEKGDIPEGYSVSREKKERFSLILESASTNQTSMYLCASSHQGTMNTEAFFGQGTRLTVV.

The V call is TRBV2, the J call TRBJ2-2; D gene unclear. CDR1 is SNHLY and CDR2 is FYNNEI in the germline V gene. CDR3 size: 14 residues. V lost 7 bases and J 3 bases, leaving 12 bases between the germline ends. The CDR3, as DNA: TGTGCCAGCATAGGGCCCGGATACACCGGGGAGCTGTTTTTT. It yields the protein CASIGPGYTGELFF.

This chain connects TRBV15 to TRBJ2-1; D is uncertain. From germline, CDR1 is LNHNV and CDR2 YYDKDF (reference sequence). This CDR3 spans 13 amino acids. V lost 5 bases, J lost 7 bases, and 12 bases lay in between. This chain's CDR3 is CATSRVTTNEQFF. DNA for the CDR3: TGTGCCACCAGCCGCGTGACGACGAATGAGCAGTTCTTC.

The genes are TRBV19 and TRBJ2-7, with 8 bases fitting TRBD1. Germline V gene sequence: CDR1 LNHDA, CDR2 SQIVND (reference sequence). V shed 4 bases and J 3 bases; nucleotides not matched to a gene: 11. The CDR3 contains 16 residues. The CDR3 DNA reads TGTGCCAGTAGTAACAGGGGGACAGGAGCCTACTACGAGCAGTACTTC. Its translation: CASSNRGTGAYYEQYF.

V and J are TRBV25-1 and TRBJ1-6, with D unclear. With 3 bases removed from V and 0 bases from J, the gap between germline ends came to 6 bases. Germline V lookup: CDR1 MGHDK, CDR2 SYGVNS. The CDR3 is 15 residues long. CDR3 sequence (DNA): TGTGCCAGCAGTGACAGGAGCTCCTATAATTCACCCCTCCACTTT. Its translation: CASSDRSSYNSPLHF.

This rearrangement joins TRBV7-8 to TRBJ2-7, with TRBD2 matching over 12 bases. The germline V gene encodes CDR1 SGHVS and CDR2 FQNEAQ. Trimming at V came to 4 bases and at J to 3 bases, leaving 4 bases not matched to a gene. This CDR3 comprises 15 residues. CDR3 protein: CASSSGLAGLYEQYF. The CDR3 DNA reads as TGTGCCAGCAGCTCGGGACTAGCGGGCCTCTACGAGCAGTACTTC.

CDR3 DNA sequence: TGTGCCAGCAGTTACAGTGGCGGACTGACCTACGAGCAGTACTTC. Its protein is CASSYSGGLTYEQYF. The V and J genes are TRBV6-5 and TRBJ2-7; possibly TRBD2 for D (5 bases). CDR3 length: 15 residues. Germline-derived CDR1 and CDR2 are MNHEY and SVGAGI. The V end lost 2 bases, the J end lost 2 bases, and 13 bases lay between the germline ends.

This chain connects TRBV7-9 to TRBJ2-7, with 10 bases fitting TRBD2. The germline gives CDR1 SEHNR, CDR2 FQNEAQ (reference sequence). This CDR3 has 16 residues. The junction had 3 bases not matched to a gene; V was cut back by 0 bases and J by 1 base. The CDR3 region is CASSLASGLASYEQYF. CDR3 DNA sequence: TGTGCCAGCAGCTTAGCGTCGGGACTAGCGTCCTACGAGCAGTACTTC.

The rearrangement joins TRBV28 to TRBJ1-3, with a possible D match to TRBD1 (5 bases). Trimming cost V 6 bases and J 0 bases, with 12 bases left between them. The CDR3 contains 15 residues. In germline, CDR1 is MDHEN, CDR2 SYDVKM. CDR3 protein: CASRGGAHSGNTIYF. CDR3 coding DNA: TGTGCCAGCAGGGGGGGAGCCCACTCTGGAAACACCATATATTTT.

The gene calls are TRBV28 and TRBJ1-5; D perhaps matches TRBD1 (5 bases). With 4 bases removed from V and 4 bases from J, the gap between germline ends came to 17 bases. This CDR3 is 16 amino acids long. CDR1 is MDHEN and CDR2 is SYDVKM in the germline V gene. In nucleotides, the CDR3 is TGTGCCAGCAGTTCATCGCTTGTACAGGTAAATCAGCCCCAGCATTTT. Its protein is CASSSSLVQVNQPQHF.

A single count supports this clone. This chain connects TRBV2 to TRBJ2-4, with TRBD1 identical over 7 bases. This CDR3 is built from 16 residues. CDR1 and CDR2 from the germline V gene are SNHLY and FYNNEI. V lost 2 bases to trimming and J lost 3 bases; unmatched junction nucleotides: 7. CDR3 nucleotide sequence: TGTGCCAGCAGTGAACAGGGGGAGATGGGCAAAAACATTCAGTACTTC. Amino acids: CASSEQGEMGKNIQYF.

The chain is built from TRBV10-3 and TRBJ2-1; 12 bases line up with TRBD2. V shed 0 bases, J shed 2 bases, and the junction held 2 bases outside the gene matches. Germline V CDR1 and CDR2: ENHRY, SYGVKD. This CDR3 is built from 17 residues. The DNA of the CDR3 is TGTGCCATCAGTGAGTCCCTAGCGGGAGGGCCCTACAATGAGCAGTTCTTC. It specifies CAISESLAGGPYNEQFF.

This rearrangement joins TRBV15 to TRBJ2-1, with 10 bases matching TRBD1. CDR3 length equals 16 residues. The V gene end was trimmed by 1 base and the J gene end by 6 bases; junction bases not matched to a gene: 6. In germline, CDR1 is LNHNV, CDR2 YYDKDF (reference sequence). CDR3 coding DNA: TGTGCCACCAGCAGAGGTGACAGGGGGCCGGGCAATGAGCAGTTCTTC. Residues: CATSRGDRGPGNEQFF.

By share, this clone ranks as large. Other DNA variants within this sample encode the same CDR3. This sequence joins TRBV5-6 and TRBJ1-1, with D maybe TRBD1 (6 bases). The CDR3 covers 12 residues. From germline, CDR1 is SGHDT and CDR2 YYEEEE. V was pared by 1 base and J by 5 bases, with 6 bases between. The CDR3 bases are TGTGCCAGCAGCTTGAGGGGGACTGAAGCTTTCTTT. This translates into CASSLRGTEAFF. The variable domain in full, completed from reference TRBV5-6 and TRBJ1-1, reads DAGVTQSPTHLIKTRGQQVTLRCSPKSGHDTVSWYQQALGQGPQFIFQYYEEEERQRGNFPDRFSGHQFPNYSSELNVNALLLGDSALYLCASSLRGTEAFFGQGTRLTVV.